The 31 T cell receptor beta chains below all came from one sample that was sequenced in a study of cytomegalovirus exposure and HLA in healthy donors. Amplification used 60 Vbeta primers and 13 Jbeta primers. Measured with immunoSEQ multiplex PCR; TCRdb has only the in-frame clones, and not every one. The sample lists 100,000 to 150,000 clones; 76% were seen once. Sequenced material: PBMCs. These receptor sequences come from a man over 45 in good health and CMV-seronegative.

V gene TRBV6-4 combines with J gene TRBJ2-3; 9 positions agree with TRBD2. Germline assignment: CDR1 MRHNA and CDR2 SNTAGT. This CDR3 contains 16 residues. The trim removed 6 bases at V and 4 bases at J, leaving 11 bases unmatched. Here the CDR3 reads CASSMTSGGPPDTQYF. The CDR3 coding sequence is TGTGCCAGCAGCATGACAAGCGGGGGGCCCCCAGATACGCAGTATTTT.

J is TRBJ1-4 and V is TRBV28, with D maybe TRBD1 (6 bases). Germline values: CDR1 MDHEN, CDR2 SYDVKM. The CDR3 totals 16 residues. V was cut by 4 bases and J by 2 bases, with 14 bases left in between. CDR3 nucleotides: TGTGCCAGCAGTTGGCGGGGGGCGTTCACTAATGAAAAACTGTTTTTT. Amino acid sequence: CASSWRGAFTNEKLFF.

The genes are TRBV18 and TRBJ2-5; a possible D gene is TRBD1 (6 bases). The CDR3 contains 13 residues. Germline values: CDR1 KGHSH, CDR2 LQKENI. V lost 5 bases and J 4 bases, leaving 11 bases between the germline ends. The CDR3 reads CASSGTLGETQYF. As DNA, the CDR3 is TGTGCCAGCTCAGGGACACTAGGAGAGACCCAGTACTTC.

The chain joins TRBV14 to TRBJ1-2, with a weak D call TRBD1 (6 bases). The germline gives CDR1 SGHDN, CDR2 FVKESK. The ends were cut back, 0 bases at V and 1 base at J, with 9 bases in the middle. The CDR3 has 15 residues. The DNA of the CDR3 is TGTGCCAGCAGCCAAGACTGGACAGTTAACTATGGCTACACCTTC. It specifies CASSQDWTVNYGYTF.

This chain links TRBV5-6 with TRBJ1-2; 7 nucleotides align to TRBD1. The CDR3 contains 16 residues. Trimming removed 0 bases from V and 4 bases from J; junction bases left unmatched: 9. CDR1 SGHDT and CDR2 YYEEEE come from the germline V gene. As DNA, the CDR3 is TGTGCCAGCAGCTTGGTAAGAGGGGGCGTCGGCTATGGCTACACCTTC. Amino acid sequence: CASSLVRGGVGYGYTF.

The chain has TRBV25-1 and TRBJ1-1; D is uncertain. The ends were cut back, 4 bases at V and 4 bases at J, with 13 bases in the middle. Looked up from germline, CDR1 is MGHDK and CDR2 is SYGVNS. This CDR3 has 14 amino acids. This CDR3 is CASSVLREATEAFF. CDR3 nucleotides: TGTGCCAGCAGTGTCCTGAGGGAAGCCACTGAAGCTTTCTTT.

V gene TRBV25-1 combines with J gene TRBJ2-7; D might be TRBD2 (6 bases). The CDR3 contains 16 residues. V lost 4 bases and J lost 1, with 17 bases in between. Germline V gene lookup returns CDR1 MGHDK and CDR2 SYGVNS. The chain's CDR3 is CASSVTAEGSSYEQYF. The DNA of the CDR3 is TGTGCCAGCAGTGTTACAGCGGAGGGGAGTTCCTACGAGCAGTACTTC.

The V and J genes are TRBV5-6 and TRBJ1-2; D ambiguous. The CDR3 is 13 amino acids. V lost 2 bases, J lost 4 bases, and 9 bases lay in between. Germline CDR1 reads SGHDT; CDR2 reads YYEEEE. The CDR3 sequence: CASSFSGSYGYTF. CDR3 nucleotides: TGTGCCAGCAGCTTTTCGGGGTCCTATGGCTACACCTTC.

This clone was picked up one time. CDR3 sequence (DNA): TGTGCCAGTAGTACCCGGGACATCTATAATGAAAAACTGTTTTTT. It yields the protein CASSTRDIYNEKLFF. The chain recombines TRBV19 with TRBJ1-4, with TRBD1 as a possible D gene (6 bases). Between the trimmed V and J ends, which lost 4 bases and 4 bases, there was a span of 13 bases. The CDR3 runs 15 residues. Germline CDR1 and CDR2: LNHDA and SQIVND (reference sequence).

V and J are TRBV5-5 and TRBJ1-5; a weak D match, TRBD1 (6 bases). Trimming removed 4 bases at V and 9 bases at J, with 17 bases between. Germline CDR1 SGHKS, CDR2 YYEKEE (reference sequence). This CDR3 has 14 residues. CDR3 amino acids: CASSTGTSLGPQHF. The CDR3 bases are TGTGCCAGCAGCACTGGGACATCTCTCGGGCCCCAGCATTTT.

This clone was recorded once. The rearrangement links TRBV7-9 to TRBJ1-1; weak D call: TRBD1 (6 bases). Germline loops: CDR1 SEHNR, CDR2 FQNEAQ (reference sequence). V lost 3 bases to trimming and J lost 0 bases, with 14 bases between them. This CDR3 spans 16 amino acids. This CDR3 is CASSFLTGGMNTEAFF. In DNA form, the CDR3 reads TGTGCCAGCAGCTTTTTGACAGGCGGCATGAACACTGAAGCTTTCTTT.

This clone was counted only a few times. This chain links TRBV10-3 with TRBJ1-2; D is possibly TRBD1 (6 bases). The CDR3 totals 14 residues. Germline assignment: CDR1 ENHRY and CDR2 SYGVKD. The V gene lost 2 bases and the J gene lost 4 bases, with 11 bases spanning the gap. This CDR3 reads CAISEIRGAYGYTF. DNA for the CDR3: TGTGCCATCAGTGAGATCAGGGGCGCCTATGGCTACACCTTC.

The CDR3 spells CASSTRRDNEQFF. In DNA, the CDR3 is TGTGCCAGCAGTACCCGGCGGGACAATGAGCAGTTCTTC. The chain carries TRBV27 and TRBJ2-1; weak D call: TRBD2 (5 bases). The CDR3 runs 13 residues. The germline V gene encodes CDR1 MNHEY and CDR2 SMNVEV (reference sequence). V lost 5 bases and J 5 bases, leaving 10 bases between the germline ends.

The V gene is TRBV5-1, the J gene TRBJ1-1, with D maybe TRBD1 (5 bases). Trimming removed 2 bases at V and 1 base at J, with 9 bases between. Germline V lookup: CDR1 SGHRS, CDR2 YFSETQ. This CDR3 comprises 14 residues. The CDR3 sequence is CASSFSQGNTEAFF. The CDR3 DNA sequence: TGCGCCAGCAGCTTCAGCCAGGGGAACACTGAAGCTTTCTTT.

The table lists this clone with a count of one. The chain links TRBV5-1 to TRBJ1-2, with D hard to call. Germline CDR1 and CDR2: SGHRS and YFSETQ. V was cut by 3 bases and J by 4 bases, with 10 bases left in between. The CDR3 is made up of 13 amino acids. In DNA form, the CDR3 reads TGCGCCAGCAGCTACACAGATGTCTATGGCTACACCTTC. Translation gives CASSYTDVYGYTF. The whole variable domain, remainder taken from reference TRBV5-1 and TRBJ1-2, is KAGVTQTPRYLIKTRGQQVTLSCSPISGHRSVSWYQQTPGQGLQFLFEYFSETQRNKGNFPGRFSGRQFSNSRSEMNVSTLELGDSALYLCASSYTDVYGYTFGSGTRLTVV.

The CDR3 nucleotides are TGTGCCAGCAGCCCCGCGGGATACACTGAAGCTTTCTTT. Its protein is CASSPAGYTEAFF. The rearrangement uses TRBV7-9 and TRBJ1-1; D remains unclear. CDR3 size: 13 residues. CDR1 SEHNR and CDR2 FQNEAQ come from the germline V gene (reference sequence). V lost 5 bases and J lost 3, with 10 bases in between.

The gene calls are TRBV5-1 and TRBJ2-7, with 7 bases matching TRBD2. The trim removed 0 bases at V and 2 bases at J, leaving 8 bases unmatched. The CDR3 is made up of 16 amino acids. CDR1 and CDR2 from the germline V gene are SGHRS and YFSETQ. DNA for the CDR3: TGCGCCAGCAGCTTGGGAGCGGGGTCGGGAACCTACGAGCAGTACTTC. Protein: CASSLGAGSGTYEQYF.

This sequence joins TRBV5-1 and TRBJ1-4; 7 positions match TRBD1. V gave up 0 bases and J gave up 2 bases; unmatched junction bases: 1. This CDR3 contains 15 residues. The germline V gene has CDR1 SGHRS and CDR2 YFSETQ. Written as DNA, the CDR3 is TGCGCCAGCAGCTTGGACAGGGGTACTAATGAAAAACTGTTTTTT. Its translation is CASSLDRGTNEKLFF.

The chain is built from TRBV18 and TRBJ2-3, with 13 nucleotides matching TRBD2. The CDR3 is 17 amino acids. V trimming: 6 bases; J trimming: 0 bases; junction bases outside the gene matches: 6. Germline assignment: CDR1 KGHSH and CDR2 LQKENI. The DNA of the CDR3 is TGTGCCAGCTCGCAAGGACTAGCGGGGGTAAGCACAGATACGCAGTATTTT. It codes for CASSQGLAGVSTDTQYF.

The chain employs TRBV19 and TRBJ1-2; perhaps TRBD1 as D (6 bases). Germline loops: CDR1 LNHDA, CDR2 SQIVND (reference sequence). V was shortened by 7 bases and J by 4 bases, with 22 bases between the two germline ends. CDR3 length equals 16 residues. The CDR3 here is CASTPGQTLPSYGYTF. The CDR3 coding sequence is TGTGCCAGTACCCCCGGACAGACCCTCCCGTCCTATGGCTACACCTTC.

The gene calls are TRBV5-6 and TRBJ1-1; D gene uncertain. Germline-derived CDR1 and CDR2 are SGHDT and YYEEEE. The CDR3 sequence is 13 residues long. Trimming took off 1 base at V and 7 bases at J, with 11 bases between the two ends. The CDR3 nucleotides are TGTGCCAGCAGCTTGCGGGCGGGTAGTGAAGCTTTCTTT. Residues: CASSLRAGSEAFF.

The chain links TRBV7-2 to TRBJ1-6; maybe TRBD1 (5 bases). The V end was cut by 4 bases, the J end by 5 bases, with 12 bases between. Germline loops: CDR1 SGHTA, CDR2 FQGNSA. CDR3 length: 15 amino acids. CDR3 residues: CASSSNWGDNSPLHF. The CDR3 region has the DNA TGTGCCAGCAGCTCTAACTGGGGGGATAATTCACCCCTCCACTTT.

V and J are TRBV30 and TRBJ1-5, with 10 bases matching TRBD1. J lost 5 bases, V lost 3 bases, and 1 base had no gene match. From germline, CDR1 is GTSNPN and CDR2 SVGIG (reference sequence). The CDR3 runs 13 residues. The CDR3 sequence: CAWRDRGDQPQHF. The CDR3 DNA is TGTGCCTGGAGGGACAGGGGGGATCAGCCCCAGCATTTT.

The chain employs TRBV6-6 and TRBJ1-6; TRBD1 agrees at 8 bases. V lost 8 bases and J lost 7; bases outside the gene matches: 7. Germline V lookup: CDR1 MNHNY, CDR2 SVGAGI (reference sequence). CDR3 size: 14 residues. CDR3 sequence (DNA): TGTGCCAGCTATGACAGGGGAGTAAATTCACCCCTCCACTTT. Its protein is CASYDRGVNSPLHF.

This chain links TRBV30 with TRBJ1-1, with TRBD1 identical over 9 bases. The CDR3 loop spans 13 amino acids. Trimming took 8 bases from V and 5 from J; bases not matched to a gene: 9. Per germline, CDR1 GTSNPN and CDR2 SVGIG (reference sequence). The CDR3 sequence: CAGLRGQGTEAFF. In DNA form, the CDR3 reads TGTGCCGGGCTCCGGGGACAGGGAACTGAAGCTTTCTTT.

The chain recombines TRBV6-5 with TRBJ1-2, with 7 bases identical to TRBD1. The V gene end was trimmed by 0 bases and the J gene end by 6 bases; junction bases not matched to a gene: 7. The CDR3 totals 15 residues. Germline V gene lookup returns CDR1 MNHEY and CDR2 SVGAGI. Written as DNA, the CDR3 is TGTGCCAGCAGTTACTCTTCTGGGACAGTGGATGGCTACACCTTC. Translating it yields CASSYSSGTVDGYTF.

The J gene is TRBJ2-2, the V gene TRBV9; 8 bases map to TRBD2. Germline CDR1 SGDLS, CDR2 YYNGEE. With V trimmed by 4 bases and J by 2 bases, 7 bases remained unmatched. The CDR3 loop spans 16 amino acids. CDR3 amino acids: CASSFPGGANTGELFF. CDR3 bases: TGTGCCAGCAGCTTCCCGGGAGGGGCAAACACCGGGGAGCTGTTTTTT.

The CDR3 DNA reads TGTGCCAGTAGCCTCCAGGGACAGTACTCTGGAAACACCATATATTTT. Its translation is CASSLQGQYSGNTIYF. This chain connects TRBV19 to TRBJ1-3; 7 bases are a match to TRBD1. The CDR3 extends over 16 amino acids. Germline CDR1 is LNHDA and CDR2 is SQIVND (reference sequence). The ends lost 6 bases at V and 0 bases at J; junction bases unmatched: 8. The entire variable domain, with the rest obtained from reference TRBV19 and TRBJ1-3, is as follows: DGGITQSPKYLFRKEGQNVTLSCEQNLNHDAMYWYRQDPGQGLRLIYYSQIVNDFQKGDIAEGYSVSREKKESFPLTVTSAQKNPTAFYLCASSLQGQYSGNTIYFGEGSWLTVV.

The CDR3 here is CASTPEQGALPNVLTF. The CDR3 DNA sequence: TGTGCCAGCACCCCAGAACAGGGGGCGCTGCCCAACGTCCTGACTTTC. This sequence joins TRBV9 and TRBJ2-6; TRBD1 agrees at 9 bases. CDR1 and CDR2 (germline): SGDLS, YYNGEE. V dropped 6 bases and J dropped 8; count of bases not matched to a gene: 12. The CDR3 is 16 amino acids.

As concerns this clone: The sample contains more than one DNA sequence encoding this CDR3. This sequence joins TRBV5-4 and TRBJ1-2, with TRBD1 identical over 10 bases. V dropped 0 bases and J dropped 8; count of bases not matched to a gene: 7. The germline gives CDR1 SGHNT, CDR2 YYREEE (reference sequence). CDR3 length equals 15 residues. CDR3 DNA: TGTGCCAGCAGCTTGGCGGGACAGGGGTCGGGAGGCTACACCTTC. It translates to CASSLAGQGSGGYTF.

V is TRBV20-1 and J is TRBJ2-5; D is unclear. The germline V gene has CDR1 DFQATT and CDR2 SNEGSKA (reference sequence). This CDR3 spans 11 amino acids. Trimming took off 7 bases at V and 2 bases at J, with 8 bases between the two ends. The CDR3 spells CSGQVQETQYF. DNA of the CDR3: TGCAGTGGGCAGGTACAAGAGACCCAGTACTTC.